What follows describes a single TCR beta chain. Antigen: not known. The sample is drawn from a study of T cells in Graves' hyperthyroidism and ophthalmopathy. Study details: Any treatment followed the collection of peripheral blood at initial diagnosis. Study findings and constraints: Blood also carried most thyroid clonotypes expanded above 0.001.

V was clipped by 4 bases and J by 0 bases; unmatched bases: 7. The CDR3 sequence is 16 residues long. CDR1 and CDR2 (germline): SGHKS, YYEKEE (reference sequence). In making diagnoses, clinical symptoms, serum thyroxine and TRAb, thyroid ultrasound and orbital computed tomography were all used. What was amplified from RNA transcripts were TCR beta CDR3 regions. The primer set for the first-round RT-PCR of the TCR CDR3 was HTBI. TCRdb fed the multiplex PCR reads into MiXCR, producing one record per CDR3 protein. The sample yields 200,000 or so distinct CDR3 sequences, 17% seen once. This clonotype originated in a woman in her forties or fifties with Graves' hyperthyroidism. The chain couples TRBV5-5 to TRBJ1-5; 7 bases are a match to TRBD1. Sequencing was carried out using blood. The CDR3 is CASSAGTAVSNQPQHF. In DNA, the CDR3 is TGTGCCAGCAGCGCGGGGACAGCCGTTAGCAATCAGCCCCAGCATTTT.